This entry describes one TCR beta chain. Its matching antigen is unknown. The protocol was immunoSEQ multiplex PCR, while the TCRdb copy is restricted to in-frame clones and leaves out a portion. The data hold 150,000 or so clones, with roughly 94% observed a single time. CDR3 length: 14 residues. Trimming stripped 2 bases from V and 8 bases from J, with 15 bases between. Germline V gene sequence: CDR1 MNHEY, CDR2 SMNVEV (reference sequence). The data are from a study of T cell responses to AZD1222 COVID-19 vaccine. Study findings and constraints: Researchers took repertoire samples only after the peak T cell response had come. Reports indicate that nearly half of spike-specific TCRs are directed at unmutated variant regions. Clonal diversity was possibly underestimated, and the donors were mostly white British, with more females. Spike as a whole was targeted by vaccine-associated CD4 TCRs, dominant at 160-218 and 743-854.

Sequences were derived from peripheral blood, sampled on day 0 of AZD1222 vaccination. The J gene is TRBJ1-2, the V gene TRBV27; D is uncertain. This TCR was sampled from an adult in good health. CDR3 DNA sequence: TGTGCCAGCAGTTTACGTATCGGCACGGGGGGCTACACCTTC. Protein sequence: CASSLRIGTGGYTF.